This T cell receptor beta chain was identified in a study of human T cells and chemical hapten exposure. The CDR3 is made up of 16 amino acids. Germline values: CDR1 LGHNA, CDR2 YSLEER. The V segment lost 1 base and the J segment 4 bases; nucleotides outside the gene matches: 6. Time point described: patch test 1, 2 weeks after DPC sensitization. Treatment of the sample: therapeutic diphenylcyclopropenone sensitization with weekly scalp DPC. From the RACE reads, TCRdb called clonotypes with MiXCR, one entry per CDR3 protein. The data hold around 110,000 distinct CDR3 sequences, with around 10% observed a single time. This clonotype was counted between two and nine times.

The sample was whole blood, taken in connection with sensitization to the hapten diphenylcyclopropenone (DPC). The receptor was derived from a woman aged 45-65 years with alopecia areata. Some clones in this sample may be carry-over from other donors' samples. The chain recombines TRBV4-3 with TRBJ2-3, with TRBD2 identical over 9 bases. The CDR3 DNA reads as TGCGCCAGCAGCCAAGGGGCTAGCGGGGCGCCAGATACGCAGTATTTT. Translating gives CASSQGASGAPDTQYF.